This is a list of T cell receptor beta chains from one sample in a study of CD8 T cells in ankylosing spondylitis. TCRdb reprocessed the 5' RACE reads via MiXCR and lists one record per CDR3 protein. The table shows some 450,000 distinct CDR3 sequences, with 15% to 20% occurring only once. The sequenced sample was blood, either unsorted or a sorted T cell fraction (not recorded which). These receptors were collected from a male donor with ankylosing spondylitis. Each CDR3 is given with its conserved first and last residue. D genes are given only for firm matches. Expanded clones are given a class, and other clones once, few, many or no size at all.

size: many
D: NA
V: TRBV12-3/TRBV12-4
J: TRBJ1-1
CDR3: CASSRPQNTEAFF
DNA: TGTGCCAGCAGCCGACCGCAGAACACTGAAGCTTTCTTT

size: few
D: NA
V: TRBV20-1
J: TRBJ2-1
CDR3: CSARPDRVNEQFF
DNA: TGCAGTGCTAGGCCGGACAGAGTGAATGAGCAGTTCTTC

size: NA
D: TRBD1
V: TRBV5-5
J: TRBJ2-3
CDR3: CASSLVTGGGRDTQYF
DNA: TGTGCCAGCAGCTTGGTGACAGGGGGGGGGAGAGATACGCAGTATTTT

size: NA
D: NA
V: TRBV6-2/TRBV6-3
J: TRBJ2-3
CDR3: CASSYGQATDTQYF
DNA: TGTGCCAGCAGTTATGGGCAGGCCACAGATACGCAGTATTTT

size: NA
D: NA
V: TRBV29-1
J: TRBJ2-1
CDR3: CSVGSASYNEQFF
DNA: TGCAGCGTGGGTAGCGCCTCCTACAATGAGCAGTTCTTC

size: NA
D: NA
V: TRBV6-2/TRBV6-3
J: TRBJ1-1
CDR3: CASSTGAAGNTEAFF
DNA: TGTGCCAGCAGTACCGGGGCCGCGGGGAACACTGAAGCTTTCTTT

size: NA
D: NA
V: TRBV12-3/TRBV12-4
J: TRBJ2-2
CDR3: CASSLFGSSGYTGELFF
DNA: TGTGCCAGCAGTTTATTTGGCTCGAGCGGGTACACCGGGGAGCTGTTTTTT

size: many
D: TRBD1
V: TRBV7-3
J: TRBJ2-6
CDR3: CASSYRDRDGANVLTF
DNA: TGTGCCAGCAGCTATAGGGACAGGGACGGGGCCAACGTCCTGACTTTC

size: NA
D: TRBD1
V: TRBV5-6
J: TRBJ2-5
CDR3: CASSFRTGGTGTQYF
DNA: TGTGCCAGCAGCTTCCGGACAGGGGGTACGGGGACCCAGTACTTC

size: many
D: TRBD2
V: TRBV14
J: TRBJ2-1
CDR3: CASSRALTSGSGNEQFF
DNA: TGTGCCAGCAGCCGAGCGTTGACTAGCGGGAGTGGGAATGAGCAGTTCTTC

size: NA
D: NA
V: TRBV7-6
J: TRBJ1-4
CDR3: CASSLAPKPGVYEKLFF
DNA: TGTGCCAGCAGCTTAGCTCCTAAGCCCGGGGTGTACGAAAAACTGTTTTTT

size: few
D: NA
V: TRBV5-6
J: TRBJ1-5
CDR3: CASSFRGAGHQPQHF
DNA: TGTGCCAGCAGCTTTCGGGGGGCGGGTCATCAGCCCCAGCATTTT

size: many
D: TRBD1
V: TRBV7-8
J: TRBJ2-5
CDR3: CASSLAGTVQETQYF
DNA: TGTGCCAGCAGCTTAGCAGGGACAGTTCAAGAGACCCAGTACTTC

size: NA
D: NA
V: TRBV12-3/TRBV12-4
J: TRBJ2-7
CDR3: CASSFNHQGEQYF
DNA: TGTGCCAGCAGCTTCAACCACCAGGGCGAGCAGTACTTC

size: few
D: NA
V: TRBV7-2
J: TRBJ2-7
CDR3: CASSLVPASYEQYF
DNA: TGTGCCAGCAGCTTAGTGCCAGCATCCTACGAGCAGTACTTC

size: NA
D: TRBD2
V: TRBV6-1
J: TRBJ2-1
CDR3: CASSRVAGGGGGEQFF
DNA: TGTGCCAGCAGTCGGGTAGCGGGAGGGGGTGGAGGGGAGCAGTTCTTC

size: few
D: NA
V: TRBV9
J: TRBJ2-1
CDR3: CASSVLHSSSYNEQFF
DNA: TGTGCCAGCAGCGTTTTACATTCGTCGTCCTACAATGAGCAGTTCTTC

size: NA
D: NA
V: TRBV20-1
J: TRBJ1-2
CDR3: CSAVGRAPVF
DNA: TGCAGTGCCGTTGGGAGGGCGCCTGTCTTC

size: NA
D: NA
V: TRBV4-1
J: TRBJ1-4
CDR3: CASSQDRRTGYRRTNEKLFF
DNA: TGCGCCAGCAGCCAAGATAGGCGTACGGGATACAGGCGAACTAATGAAAAACTGTTTTTT

size: NA
D: TRBD2
V: TRBV9
J: TRBJ2-7
CDR3: CASSVGTSGAYEQYF
DNA: TGTGCCAGCAGCGTTGGGACTAGCGGGGCCTACGAGCAGTACTTC

size: many
D: NA
V: TRBV29-1
J: TRBJ2-7
CDR3: CSIRRGSPYEQYF
DNA: TGCAGCATACGACGGGGGAGTCCCTACGAGCAGTACTTC

size: NA
D: NA
V: TRBV4-2
J: TRBJ2-5
CDR3: CASSQEGARGETQYF
DNA: TGTGCCAGCAGCCAAGAGGGCGCTAGGGGGGAGACCCAGTACTTC

size: few
D: NA
V: TRBV5-8
J: TRBJ2-1
CDR3: CASSLGNLYNEQFF
DNA: TGTGCCAGCAGCTTGGGTAACCTCTACAATGAGCAGTTCTTC

size: NA
D: TRBD1
V: TRBV12-3/TRBV12-4
J: TRBJ1-6
CDR3: CASRPTGGPNNSPLHF
DNA: TGTGCCAGCAGGCCCACAGGGGGGCCAAATAATTCACCCCTCCACTTT

size: NA
D: TRBD1
V: TRBV3-1
J: TRBJ2-2
CDR3: CASRYWTGSGELFF
DNA: TGTGCCAGCAGGTATTGGACAGGGTCCGGGGAGCTGTTTTTT

size: few
D: NA
V: TRBV7-2
J: TRBJ1-1
CDR3: CASSPRPLEAFF
DNA: TGTGCCAGCAGCCCCCGGCCCCTCGAAGCTTTCTTT

size: few
D: NA
V: TRBV7-2
J: TRBJ2-1
CDR3: CASSQQRQDPRLNEQFF
DNA: TGTGCCAGCAGCCAGCAAAGACAGGATCCACGCCTTAATGAGCAGTTCTTC

size: NA
D: TRBD2
V: TRBV20-1
J: TRBJ2-7
CDR3: CSAQRLAGASYEQYF
DNA: TGCAGTGCCCAAAGACTAGCGGGGGCCTCCTACGAGCAGTACTTC

size: few
D: TRBD2
V: TRBV11-2
J: TRBJ2-3
CDR3: CASSPYRLAGGLDTQYF
DNA: TGTGCCAGCAGCCCGTACCGACTAGCGGGAGGTTTAGATACGCAGTATTTT